These 24 T cell receptor beta chains came from one sample sequenced in a study of CD8 T cells in ankylosing spondylitis. General study results and limits: What appeared characteristic of ankylosing spondylitis blood was a TCR beta motif of 7 or 8 highly homologous variants.

TCRdb processed the 5' RACE reads anew with MiXCR; each CDR3 protein has one entry. The table shows under 450,000 distinct CDR3 sequences, with 17% occurring only once. What these receptors recognize is not known. The source material was blood, either unsorted or a sorted T cell fraction (not recorded which). Receptors originate from a male donor with ankylosing spondylitis.

J is TRBJ1-6 and V is TRBV15; D unclear. The CDR3 has 18 residues. Germline CDR1 and CDR2: LNHNV and YYDKDF (reference sequence). V lost 0 bases and J 3 bases, leaving 15 bases between the germline ends. DNA for the CDR3: TGTGCCACCAGCAGAGATCCCCGTAGGGAGGGCTATAATTCACCCCTCCACTTT. This sequence encodes CATSRDPRREGYNSPLHF.

This clonotype was detected only a few times. V is TRBV6-2 or TRBV6-3 and J is TRBJ1-1; the match to TRBD1 covers 10 bases. Germline V gives CDR1 MNHEY, CDR2 SVGEGT. This CDR3 comprises 16 residues. V was pared by 3 bases and J by 6 bases, with 10 bases of the junction left unmatched. The DNA of the CDR3 is TGTGCCAGCAGTTATTTACCGGGACAGGGGAGTTCTGAAGCTTTCTTT. It encodes CASSYLPGQGSSEAFF.

The J gene is TRBJ1-1, the V gene TRBV10-3; 8 bases are a match to TRBD1. The V gene end was trimmed by 3 bases and the J gene end by 5 bases; junction bases not matched to a gene: 8. The CDR3 has 15 amino acids. CDR1 and CDR2 from the germline V gene are ENHRY and SYGVKD. The CDR3 DNA follows: TGTGCCATCAGTGACCCAGGGGGCGCAAAGACTGAAGCTTTCTTT. Encoded protein: CAISDPGGAKTEAFF.

The chain employs TRBV6-5 and TRBJ1-2; unclear D gene. The germline V gene has CDR1 MNHEY and CDR2 SVGAGI. This CDR3 contains 12 residues. V lost 6 bases and J 5 bases, leaving 10 bases between the germline ends. This CDR3 is CASRQTAYGYTF. In DNA form, the CDR3 reads TGTGCCAGCAGACAGACGGCTTATGGCTACACCTTC.

This clonotype was recorded a few times. V and J are TRBV9 and TRBJ2-1; D is perhaps TRBD2 (6 bases). Trimming took 3 bases from V and 8 from J, leaving 12 bases between them. Germline CDR1 SGDLS, CDR2 YYNGEE. The CDR3 has 13 residues. This chain's CDR3 is CASSAGLEDEQFF. In DNA form, the CDR3 reads TGTGCCAGCAGCGCGGGACTGGAGGATGAGCAGTTCTTC.

This clonotype appeared a few times. The chain recombines TRBV3-1 with TRBJ2-1, with 9 bases aligning to TRBD2. The CDR3 has 16 amino acids. Germline CDR1 and CDR2: LGHDT and YNNKEL (reference sequence). Trimming cost V 1 base and J 4 bases; bases outside gene matches: 5. Written as DNA, the CDR3 is TGTGCCAGCAGCCAAGGCCTAGCGGGACGTTACAATGAGCAGTTCTTC. It is translated as CASSQGLAGRYNEQFF.

This clonotype was recorded a few times. This chain connects TRBV12-3 or TRBV12-4 to TRBJ1-3; D is perhaps TRBD1 (6 bases). Trimming removed 7 bases from V and 0 bases from J, with 13 bases in between. The CDR3 has 15 amino acids. The CDR3 DNA sequence: TGTGCCAGCATCCGAGGGGGAACCTCTGGAAACACCATATATTTT. Translation gives CASIRGGTSGNTIYF.

The V call is TRBV7-2, the J call TRBJ2-2, with TRBD1 identical over 7 bases. V lost 5 bases, J lost 7 bases, and 7 bases stayed unmatched. The CDR3 extends over 14 amino acids. CDR1 SGHTA and CDR2 FQGNSA come from the germline V gene. As DNA, the CDR3 is TGTGCCAGCAGCCCCCAGGGACAGTACGGGGAGCTGTTTTTT. This gives the protein CASSPQGQYGELFF.

CDR3 amino acids: CASSLVFSSYEQYF. Written as DNA, the CDR3 is TGCGCCAGCAGCTTGGTTTTTAGCTCCTACGAGCAGTACTTC. This sequence joins TRBV5-1 and TRBJ2-7; D uncertain. This CDR3 has 14 residues. Germline values: CDR1 SGHRS, CDR2 YFSETQ. The ends were cut back, 0 bases at V and 0 bases at J, with 7 bases in the middle. The full variable domain, completed using reference TRBV5-1 and TRBJ2-7, is KAGVTQTPRYLIKTRGQQVTLSCSPISGHRSVSWYQQTPGQGLQFLFEYFSETQRNKGNFPGRFSGRQFSNSRSEMNVSTLELGDSALYLCASSLVFSSYEQYFGPGTRLTVT.

This clonotype occurred once. The chain links TRBV20-1 to TRBJ2-7; 10 bases match TRBD1. Germline-derived CDR1 and CDR2 are DFQATT and SNEGSKA (reference sequence). The length of the CDR3 is 15 residues. Unmatched junction bases numbered 16, after V lost 6 bases and J lost 8 bases. In nucleotides, the CDR3 is TGCAGTGCCACGGAGCCATATGGACAGGGGGAAAAGCAGTACTTC. Its protein is CSATEPYGQGEKQYF.

The chain uses TRBV11-2 and TRBJ2-3; 8 bases agree with TRBD2. The CDR3 totals 15 residues. Germline trimming cut 4 bases from V and 3 bases from J; bases unmatched to any gene: 6. Germline V gives CDR1 SGHAT, CDR2 FQNNGV. This CDR3 reads CASSSGLAVTDTQYF. The CDR3 coding sequence is TGTGCCAGCAGCTCCGGACTAGCTGTGACAGATACGCAGTATTTT.

Only one count was recorded for this clonotype. The J gene is TRBJ2-7, the V gene TRBV6-5; 9 bases agree with TRBD1. CDR3 length: 15 residues. The germline V gene has CDR1 MNHEY and CDR2 SVGAGI. V gave up 5 bases and J gave up 0 bases; unmatched junction bases: 5. CDR3 in DNA: TGTGCCAGCAGTCGTGGGACAGGGTACTCCTACGAGCAGTACTTC. Its translation is CASSRGTGYSYEQYF.

This clonotype was seen at least ten times. This chain joins TRBV5-1 and TRBJ2-5; tentative D call: TRBD1 (6 bases). CDR3 length equals 15 residues. V was cut by 3 bases and J by 2 bases, with 14 bases left in between. The germline V gene has CDR1 SGHRS and CDR2 YFSETQ. The CDR3 here is CASSSGTKHQETQYF. The CDR3 coding sequence is TGCGCCAGCAGCTCCGGGACAAAACATCAAGAGACCCAGTACTTC.

This chain uses TRBV19 with TRBJ2-1; weak D call: TRBD2 (5 bases). The CDR3 loop spans 13 amino acids. The germline V gene encodes CDR1 LNHDA and CDR2 SQIVND (reference sequence). V lost 5 bases, J lost 7 bases, and 12 bases lay in between. CDR3: CASSWSEGNEQFF. DNA of the CDR3: TGTGCCAGTAGTTGGTCCGAGGGAAATGAGCAGTTCTTC.

This clonotype was detected ten times or more. This chain joins TRBV7-8 and TRBJ2-7; 8 nucleotides match TRBD1. CDR1 is SGHVS and CDR2 is FQNEAQ in the germline V gene. The CDR3 length is 14 residues. The V segment lost 2 bases and the J segment 2 bases; nucleotides outside the gene matches: 2. CDR3 residues: CASSLRTGTYEQYF. Here the CDR3 DNA reads TGTGCCAGCAGCTTACGGACAGGGACCTACGAGCAGTACTTC.

In its sample, this clonotype was seen many times. This chain connects TRBV5-1 to TRBJ1-1, with D hard to call. CDR3 size: 15 residues. CDR1 is SGHRS and CDR2 is YFSETQ in the germline V gene. V lost 0 bases, J lost 1 base, and 10 bases lay in between. The CDR3 bases are TGCGCCAGCAGCTTGGGAGTTGCTGCGAACACTGAAGCTTTCTTT. This translates into CASSLGVAANTEAFF. Based on the CDR3 plus reference TRBV5-1 and TRBJ1-1, the full variable domain is KAGVTQTPRYLIKTRGQQVTLSCSPISGHRSVSWYQQTPGQGLQFLFEYFSETQRNKGNFPGRFSGRQFSNSRSEMNVSTLELGDSALYLCASSLGVAANTEAFFGQGTRLTVV.

This clonotype was counted ten times or more. The genes are TRBV15 and TRBJ1-5; 7 bases align to TRBD1. Losses at the gene ends were 2 bases for V and 3 bases for J; bases not matched to a gene: 4. The CDR3 totals 15 residues. Per germline, CDR1 LNHNV and CDR2 YYDKDF (reference sequence). CDR3 region: CATSRSGTANQPQHF. In DNA, the CDR3 is TGTGCCACCAGCAGAAGCGGGACAGCCAATCAGCCCCAGCATTTT.

The rearrangement links TRBV6-1 to TRBJ1-1; the match to TRBD1 covers 7 bases. After removal of 11 bases from V and 2 bases from J, the junction contained 17 bases not matched to a gene. Germline CDR1 MNHNS, CDR2 SASEGT. The CDR3 runs 16 residues. In DNA form, the CDR3 reads TGTGCCGGCTCCCCGGCCACGACAGGGAGAAACACTGAAGCTTTCTTT. It translates to CAGSPATTGRNTEAFF.

This clonotype occurred a few times. The rearrangement links TRBV28 to TRBJ1-5, with TRBD1 matching over 8 bases. The germline gives CDR1 MDHEN, CDR2 SYDVKM. The length of the CDR3 is 14 residues. Trimming took 8 bases from V and 6 from J; bases not matched to a gene: 9. The CDR3: CASGRGLQGQPQHF. Written as DNA, the CDR3 is TGTGCCAGCGGCAGGGGGCTTCAAGGTCAGCCCCAGCATTTT.

This clonotype was counted at least ten times. The V and J genes are TRBV7-3 and TRBJ1-1; D not certain. The germline V gene has CDR1 SGHTA and CDR2 FQGTGA. The CDR3 sequence is 13 residues long. V gave up 0 bases and J gave up 5 bases, with 7 bases separating them. CDR3 coding DNA: TGTGCCAGCAGCTTAACCACGGGGACTGAAGCTTTCTTT. This translates into CASSLTTGTEAFF.

This clonotype was picked up many times. The J gene is TRBJ2-3, the V gene TRBV12-3 or TRBV12-4, with D perhaps given as TRBD1 or TRBD2 (6 bases each). V shed 5 bases and J shed 0 bases, with 12 bases lying between them. The CDR3 extends over 15 amino acids. Written as DNA, the CDR3 is TGTGCCAGCAGTCCGGGGGACACTAGCACAGATACGCAGTATTTT. Translation: CASSPGDTSTDTQYF.

V is TRBV7-2 and J is TRBJ2-1; D not resolved. V shed 1 base and J shed 7 bases, with 8 bases lying between them. CDR3 length: 13 residues. Germline assignment: CDR1 SGHTA and CDR2 FQGNSA. CDR3 in amino acids: CASSLGVANEQFF. CDR3 bases: TGTGCCAGCAGCTTAGGTGTCGCAAATGAGCAGTTCTTC.

The chain links TRBV5-1 to TRBJ1-4; TRBD1 aligns across 7 bases. The length of the CDR3 is 15 residues. Germline V gene data show CDR1 as SGHRS and CDR2 as YFSETQ. Germline trimming cut 4 bases from V and 8 bases from J; bases unmatched to any gene: 11. CDR3: CASSKTGSVEEKLFF. Here the CDR3 DNA reads TGCGCCAGCAGCAAGACAGGGAGCGTGGAAGAAAAACTGTTTTTT.

V is TRBV12-3 or TRBV12-4 and J is TRBJ2-7; D perhaps matches TRBD2 (6 bases). The CDR3 runs 14 residues. With 2 bases removed from V and 0 bases from J, the gap between germline ends came to 8 bases. The CDR3 region has the DNA TGTGCCAGCAGTTTACCGGGACTCTCCTACGAGCAGTACTTC. This sequence encodes CASSLPGLSYEQYF.